The T cell receptor beta chain described here comes from a study of cytomegalovirus exposure and HLA in healthy donors (dated by TCRdb to the late 2010s). In terms of the full investigation: In an earlier analysis of under 750 of the donors, 276 Gb of sequence data and approximately 100 million unique TCR beta sequences from 150 million to 200 million T cells were reported. The study profiled the T cell repertoires of some 610 subjects by immunosequencing and related them to cytomegalovirus serostatus. Rather than drawing on any new phenotypic data, the later analysis identified candidate immune exposures from TCR beta sequences and the way those sequences occurred across donors. The aim of the study was to test whether cataloging public T cell receptors could identify signatures of past pathogen exposure. Alongside the repertoire data, information on donor age, sex, ethnicity and CMV serostatus was compiled. HLA typing included class I and class II loci at four-digit resolution. To predict cytomegalovirus infection status, the study combined high-throughput TCR immunosequencing, statistical association of individual TCRs with disease status, and machine learning. Every repertoire in the discovery cohort had been generated on one and the same sequencing platform. Among some 410 genotyped donors of the cohort, an average of roughly 230,000 unique TCR beta nucleotide sequences was sequenced per donor, of which about 18% were non-productive. A separate validation cohort of about 110 different subjects was used in addition to the 666-subject first cohort. Genome-wide SNP genotypes for about 65% of the 666 donors were used in a later genetic analysis, which treated that subset as a discovery cohort. About five DR-DQ haplotypes were treated as single units for association and clustering because of strong linkage in the cohort. Approximately 330 gigabases of sequencing data and around 88 million unique TCR sequences made up an early release that covered over 550 HLA-typed donors. Among the approximately 430 genotyped donors, about 83% belonged to the genetic ancestry cluster associated with self-reported Caucasian donors. An earlier analysis of more than 450 of the donors used high-throughput TCR beta sequencing to judge whether each TCR beta V gene segment behaved as functional or pseudogenic. A later analysis re-analyzed previously published TCR beta repertoires from 650 to 800 donors and added high-resolution HLA genotyping to study TCR occurrence patterns. Typing coverage differed by locus: A, B, C, DRB1 and DQB1 were typed in roughly 620-640 donors, DQA1 in 500 to 550, DPA1 in around 600, and DPB1 in roughly 470.

The investigation overall reported the following: The classifier was reported to diagnose cytomegalovirus status with high specificity and sensitivity in both the original cohort and the validation cohort. For the cohort, immune exposure information was limited to CMV serostatus. The 87-base-pair reads could not distinguish some IMGT-functional V segments, including TRBV6-2 and TRBV6-3, so those segments were excluded. Linkage disequilibrium might explain the correlated functional status among segregating V segments, but an unknown experimental factor could not be excluded. In this cohort, only TCR beta chains were sequenced, and detectable features were limited by the absence of alpha or paired-chain data. The study listed approximately 160 TCR beta chains as associated with cytomegalovirus. A later genetic analysis associated a missense DCLRE1C variant with V-gene and J-gene trimming of TCR beta chains, and an independent cohort replicated the association. Because some donors lacked HLA typing at each locus, the association tests relied only on the typed subset. A further reported finding was that TCR beta sequences accurately predicted the HLA-A and HLA-B alleles for most subjects in the first cohort. A few of the identified cytomegalovirus-associated TCR beta chains were confirmed in vitro to be specific for cytomegalovirus antigens. Because counts were too low, seventeen rarely observed V segments, including chromosome 9 orphons, were left out of the earlier analysis of 587 of the donors. Compared with the approximately 710-donor mean, donors in an Asian-associated ancestry cluster had fewer N-insertions in productive TCRs, according to a later genetic analysis. In a later analysis, most CMV-associated TCR beta chains were found to appear HLA-restricted, with HLA associations seemingly driven largely by CMV exposure. An earlier analysis of 450 to 750 of the donors showed that most TCR beta V segments appeared in productive rearrangements either about 87% or about 30% of the time, which broadly matched IMGT annotations. Most TCR sequences were observed very rarely across donors, whereas some public TCRs were present in many individuals. Strong co-occurrence of HLA alleles, especially DR and DQ, made assigning TCR associations to individual alleles difficult. Roughly uniform sequencing depth across donors was assumed in presence/absence analyses, although this assumption may not hold. It was suggested by the authors that the approach could potentially be generalized to other disease states and immunological phenotypes. A cluster of highly shared sequence variants was judged likely to be a technical artifact of the sequencing pipeline. In a later analysis, TCR association rates were found to vary across HLA loci, with the most associated TCRs seen for DRB1 alleles and the fewest for HLA-C alleles. A later analysis reported that several top co-occurrence clusters appeared linked to parvovirus B19, influenza, CMV and Epstein-Barr virus. At a false discovery rate of 0.05, a later analysis linked under 20,000 TCR beta sequences to specific HLA alleles. Compared with equally common non-associated chains, HLA-associated TCR beta chains in a later analysis were more clonally expanded and had lower generation probabilities.

This clone was counted a single time. This clone's antigen is unknown. No per-base quality is available; no much larger clone lies one base away. The cohort comprised 670 or so healthy bone marrow donors. Cohort members were all nominally healthy when sampled, although unrecorded immune exposures were likely present. The donor tested CMV seronegative and was one of the 352 seronegative cohort members. A peripheral blood sample was provided by each donor, and peripheral blood mononuclear cells were used for TCR beta sequencing. The Qiagen DNeasy Blood Extraction Kit was used to extract genomic DNA from the blood cell samples. Libraries came from the immunoSEQ multiplex PCR assay. A mixture of 60 forward primers for TCR Vbeta segments and 13 reverse primers for TCR Jbeta segments was used in the multiplex PCR. A multiplex PCR assay on genomic DNA amplified the CDR3 region of rearranged TCR beta genes. On the Illumina HiSeq System, the amplified TCR beta libraries were sequenced as 87-base-pair reads. As for how the authors treated the data: A later analysis tallied 75 million to 85 million unique TCR beta chains across the roughly 610 repertoires, and about 12 million of those chains were shared by two or more donors. Raw reads were error-corrected and collapsed into unique sequences with a nearest-neighbor algorithm that merged closely related sequences to remove PCR and sequencing errors. To assign V, D and J gene segments, CDR3 sequences were aligned to IMGT reference sequences. For a sequence to be retained, a match of at least six nucleotides was required to both a V gene segment and a J gene segment. A rearrangement counted as productive if the CDR3 had no stop codons and remained in frame with V and J, and every other rearrangement counted as non-productive. CDR3 was defined by IMGT convention, running from the second conserved V-encoded cysteine to the conserved J-encoded phenylalanine. The earlier analysis of around 640 of the donors excluded sequences that lacked an unambiguous match to a single V gene segment. In an earlier analysis of approximately 500 of the donors, a V segment was called functional when productive rearrangements were above 56.7%, and segregating when the standard deviation between donors exceeded 5%. To diagnose cytomegalovirus status from the catalog of TCR beta chain sequences, a statistical classification framework was built. In a later analysis, V and J genes were assigned by comparing TCR nucleotide sequences against IMGT/GENE-DB human TR gene sequences. Using the TCRdist pipeline, a later analysis assigned CDR3 sequences along with most-parsimonious VDJ recombination scenarios. In a later analysis, each TCR beta chain was defined by its CDR3 amino acid sequence together with its V-gene family, and reads without a unique V-gene family were excluded. A later analysis removed roughly 590 highly shared, low-generation-probability nucleotide sequences to deal with suspected cross-contamination and a sequencing artifact. A later analysis calculated a clonal expansion index for each public chain from normalized within-repertoire ranks of inferred template counts. A later analysis computed generation probabilities with a VDJ recombination model fitted to out-of-frame rearrangements, and checked the results against IGoR. In a later analysis, hypergeometric tests were used to score TCR-TCR, TCR-HLA and TCR-CMV co-occurrence, with a repertoire-size bias correction applied to TCR pairs. A later analysis estimated false discovery rates by permuting HLA or CMV assignments 20 times. In a later analysis, co-occurring TCRs were grouped using DBSCAN, and TCRdist sequence similarity was added for clustering within HLA-allele-positive subsets. Co-occurrence clustering excluded repertoires with fewer than 30,000 or more than 120,000 public chains, plus five with anomalous nucleotide sharing. Drawn from immuneACCESS, this table holds only the in-frame rearrangements with V and J called that TCRdb kept. Clones are partly lost; checked studies trace under half to an unresolved V gene and leave the rest unexplained. D and trimming come from the DNA, and the V and J calls and clone size come from that table. The table for this sample lists roughly 150,000 clones; under 90% of them were counted only once. The top ten clonotypes cover over 2% of the sample.

For CDR1 and CDR2, the germline V gene lists SQVTM and ANQGSEA. V is shortened by 6 bases, J by 3 bases, and the region joining them spans 8 bases. The CDR3 contains 11 residues, cysteine and phenylalanine counted. This entry keeps only the CDR3 DNA: 33 bases, framed from base 1. The receptor chain draws on TRBV29-1 and TRBJ1-1; perhaps TRBD1 is the D gene, with 5 bases matching. The TCR comes from a boy aged 2-9 years in good health and CMV-seronegative. The sample consisted of PBMCs. The DNA reads as follows: TGCAGCGTCGCAGGGTACACTGAAGCTTTCTTT. This gives the protein CSVAGYTEAFF.